These T cell receptor beta chains were read from a single sample in a study of blood T cell repertoires in COVID-19. Repertoires were generated with immunoSEQ multiplex PCR, while TCRdb's copy carries only in-frame clones and drops some. The table lists 100,000 to 150,000 clones, around 88% of them singletons. Material: peripheral blood. The receptors shown here come from a woman aged 50 to 60 with active or convalescent COVID-19. Both conserved end residues are part of each CDR3. A D gene is named only where the DNA matches it firmly. The size of a clone is reported for some rows only, either as once, few or many, or as a class for expanded clones.

j_gene: TRBJ1-2
abundance: -
v_gene: TRBV18
d_gene: TRBD1
CDR3nt: TGTGCCAGCTCACCAAGACAGGGGGCAGGCCGTACTTCTGGCTACACCTTC
CDR3aa: CASSPRQGAGRTSGYTF

j_gene: TRBJ2-3
abundance: -
v_gene: TRBV10-3
d_gene: -
CDR3nt: TGTGCCATCAGTGAAAGGTTCGGGAGCCTTGATACGCAGTATTTT
CDR3aa: CAISERFGSLDTQYF

j_gene: TRBJ2-2
abundance: -
v_gene: TRBV5-1
d_gene: TRBD2
CDR3nt: TGCGCCAGCACCCCTTTAGCGGGGATGGGCACCGGGGAGCTGTTTTTT
CDR3aa: CASTPLAGMGTGELFF

j_gene: TRBJ2-7
abundance: -
v_gene: TRBV7-9
d_gene: -
CDR3nt: TGTGCCAGCAGCCTCGGGTCCCCTTCTAGGGAGCAGTACTTC
CDR3aa: CASSLGSPSREQYF

j_gene: TRBJ1-1
abundance: -
v_gene: TRBV20-1
d_gene: -
CDR3nt: TGCAGTGCGCGGAGGAACACTGAAGCTTTCTTT
CDR3aa: CSARRNTEAFF

j_gene: TRBJ2-7
abundance: -
v_gene: TRBV6-5
d_gene: -
CDR3nt: TGTGCCAGCAGTTACGGCGGAGGGTCCTACGAGCAGTACTTC
CDR3aa: CASSYGGGSYEQYF

j_gene: TRBJ2-7
abundance: -
v_gene: TRBV12-3/TRBV12-4
d_gene: TRBD2
CDR3nt: TGTGCCAGCAGTTTAGCTTTAGCGGGAGAGCAGTACTTC
CDR3aa: CASSLALAGEQYF

j_gene: TRBJ2-1
abundance: -
v_gene: TRBV4-1
d_gene: -
CDR3nt: TGCGCCAGCAGTAAGACACACCTCTCCTACAATGAGCAGTTCTTC
CDR3aa: CASSKTHLSYNEQFF

j_gene: TRBJ1-5
abundance: -
v_gene: TRBV24-1
d_gene: -
CDR3nt: TGTGCCACCAGTGATACCGACAGGAGTCAGCCCCAGCATTTT
CDR3aa: CATSDTDRSQPQHF

j_gene: TRBJ1-3
abundance: once
v_gene: TRBV4-2
d_gene: -
CDR3nt: TGTGCCAGCAGCCAAGATAGCTTCAGGGCCGACTCTGGAAACACCATATATTTT
CDR3aa: CASSQDSFRADSGNTIYF

j_gene: TRBJ2-5
abundance: -
v_gene: TRBV7-2
d_gene: -
CDR3nt: TGTGCCAGCAGCTTTACGTGGGGAGCCCAAGAGACCCAGTACTTC
CDR3aa: CASSFTWGAQETQYF

j_gene: TRBJ1-2
abundance: -
v_gene: TRBV14
d_gene: -
CDR3nt: TGTGCCAGCAGCCCGCTCCAGGACATCTATGGCTACACCTTC
CDR3aa: CASSPLQDIYGYTF

j_gene: TRBJ2-3
abundance: few
v_gene: TRBV6-1
d_gene: TRBD2
CDR3nt: TGTGCCAGCAGTGAAGTTCTAGCGGGTAGCACAGATACGCAGTATTTT
CDR3aa: CASSEVLAGSTDTQYF

j_gene: TRBJ2-2
abundance: -
v_gene: TRBV9
d_gene: -
CDR3nt: TGTGCCAGCAACTCAGAGGGGGTCGGGGAGCTGTTTTTT
CDR3aa: CASNSEGVGELFF

j_gene: TRBJ2-1
abundance: once
v_gene: TRBV3-1/TRBV3-2
d_gene: -
CDR3nt: TGTGCCAGCAGCTCACGACTAGACACATACAATGAGCAGTTCTTC
CDR3aa: CASSSRLDTYNEQFF

j_gene: TRBJ2-7
abundance: -
v_gene: TRBV4-1
d_gene: TRBD2
CDR3nt: TGCGCCAGCAGCCAAGAGGGAGCGGGAAGCACCTACGAGCAGTACTTC
CDR3aa: CASSQEGAGSTYEQYF

j_gene: TRBJ2-1
abundance: -
v_gene: TRBV19
d_gene: -
CDR3nt: TGTGCCAGTAGTTGGGCAGACCATGAGCAGTTCTTC
CDR3aa: CASSWADHEQFF

j_gene: TRBJ2-7
abundance: -
v_gene: TRBV11-2
d_gene: -
CDR3nt: TGTGCCAGCAGCTACAGGTACGAGCAGTACTTC
CDR3aa: CASSYRYEQYF